This TCR beta chain was recovered during a study of blood T cell repertoires in COVID-19. Germline V lookup: CDR1 SGHDN, CDR2 FVKESK. The V and J ends lost 0 bases and 7 bases respectively, with 16 bases between them. The CDR3 runs 16 residues. Produced via immunoSEQ multiplex PCR; TCRdb's table is partial and in-frame only. The sample shows about 170,000 clones, around nine tenths of them seen only once. The receptor was derived from a woman aged 18 to 35 who had recovered from COVID-19. The sequenced material came from PBMCs or T cells enriched from blood (not recorded which). The chain links TRBV14 to TRBJ2-1; tentatively, D is TRBD2 (5 bases). This chain's CDR3 is CASSQDLGAEVNEQFF. DNA for the CDR3: TGTGCCAGCAGCCAAGATCTTGGAGCGGAAGTAAATGAGCAGTTCTTC.